The 17 T cell receptor beta chains listed next were all sequenced from one sample in a study of blood T cell repertoires in COVID-19. Data came from immunoSEQ multiplex PCR; TCRdb stores just in-frame clones and leaves some out. The data contain about 100,000 clones, about nine tenths of them singletons. Sequencing input: peripheral blood. These receptors originate from a man between 18 and 35 years old with acute or convalescent COVID-19.

The chain links TRBV10-2 to TRBJ1-1; TRBD1 aligns across 7 bases. Germline values: CDR1 WSHSY, CDR2 SAAADI. The J segment lost 1 base and the V segment lost 0 bases, leaving 11 bases of the junction unmatched. CDR3 size: 18 residues. In DNA, the CDR3 is TGCGCCAGCAGTGAGTCGGGGTTGACAGGGCCTAAGAACACTGAAGCTTTCTTT. Translated: CASSESGLTGPKNTEAFF.

There are a few counts of this clone. The chain has TRBV5-8 and TRBJ2-3; no clear D. Trimming removed 0 bases at V and 2 bases at J, with 7 bases between. This CDR3 has 14 amino acids. Germline CDR1 is SGHTS and CDR2 is YDEGEE. As DNA, the CDR3 is TGTGCCAGCAGCTTGGGCAGGTTCACAGATACGCAGTATTTT. This codes for CASSLGRFTDTQYF.

V and J are TRBV27 and TRBJ1-2; weak D call: TRBD1 (5 bases). The CDR3 is 15 amino acids. The V end was cut by 7 bases, the J end by 0 bases, with 15 bases between. Germline loops: CDR1 MNHEY, CDR2 SMNVEV (reference sequence). CDR3 in DNA: TGTGCCAGCATGCAGGGCAGCTCAGCTAACTATGGCTACACCTTC. As protein: CASMQGSSANYGYTF.

This chain uses TRBV7-6 with TRBJ1-6; perhaps TRBD1 as D (6 bases). CDR1 SGHVS and CDR2 FNYEAQ come from the germline V gene. Trimming left V 1 base short and J 4 bases short, with 11 bases between. The CDR3 covers 16 residues. CDR3 nucleotide sequence: TGTGCCAGCAGCTTAGAGCCACAGGGATATAATTCACCCCTCCACTTT. Protein sequence: CASSLEPQGYNSPLHF.

This clone occurred once. This chain links TRBV24-1 with TRBJ2-1; 12 bases map to TRBD2. This CDR3 is 16 amino acids long. V was clipped by 4 bases and J by 7 bases; unmatched bases: 7. Looked up from germline, CDR1 is KGHDR and CDR2 is SFDVKD. The CDR3 DNA reads TGTGCCACCAGTGAACCCCGACTAGCGGGAGTGAATGAGCAGTTCTTC. Its translation: CATSEPRLAGVNEQFF.

The chain combines TRBV5-8 with TRBJ2-1, with D unclear. With 0 bases removed from V and 0 bases from J, the gap between germline ends came to 7 bases. Germline V gives CDR1 SGHTS, CDR2 YDEGEE. This CDR3 spans 15 amino acids. The CDR3 nucleotides read TGTGCCAGCAGCTTGGACCACAGCTCCTACAATGAGCAGTTCTTC. Residues: CASSLDHSSYNEQFF.

The chain couples TRBV6-5 to TRBJ1-3; D unclear. The CDR3 has 14 amino acids. With 8 bases removed from V and 4 bases from J, the gap between germline ends came to 15 bases. The germline CDR1 and CDR2 sequences are MNHEY and SVGAGI. The CDR3 region is CASASPIAGNTIYF. DNA of the CDR3: TGTGCCAGCGCCTCGCCCATCGCGGGAAACACCATATATTTT.

This chain connects TRBV27 to TRBJ1-1; weak D call: TRBD1 (5 bases). V was cut by 3 bases and J by 3 bases, with 11 bases left in between. CDR3 length: 14 amino acids. The V gene's germline CDR1 is MNHEY and CDR2 SMNVEV (reference sequence). CDR3 region: CASSFGGGDTEAFF. The CDR3, as DNA: TGTGCCAGCAGTTTCGGGGGAGGGGACACTGAAGCTTTCTTT.

This clone was recorded only once. The CDR3 loop is CSASRAGYYEQYF. CDR3 sequence (DNA): TGCAGTGCTAGTAGGGCAGGGTATTACGAGCAGTACTTC. The J gene is TRBJ2-7, the V gene TRBV20-1, with a tentative D call TRBD1 (5 bases). Trimming left V 3 bases short and J 4 bases short, with 13 bases between. The length of the CDR3 is 13 residues. Germline CDR1 is DFQATT and CDR2 is SNEGSKA (reference sequence).

V and J are TRBV14 and TRBJ1-1; tentatively, D is TRBD1 (5 bases). Trimming pared 7 bases from V and 2 bases from J, leaving 11 bases between. The CDR3 spans 13 residues. Germline CDR1 reads SGHDN; CDR2 reads FVKESK. CDR3: CASMAGPNTEAFF. The CDR3 DNA follows: TGTGCCAGCATGGCGGGACCCAACACTGAAGCTTTCTTT.

The chain uses TRBV14 and TRBJ2-1; 11 bases fit TRBD2. V shed 3 bases, J shed 7 bases, and the junction held 11 bases outside the gene matches. Germline V gene sequence: CDR1 SGHDN, CDR2 FVKESK. CDR3 length: 17 residues. CDR3 in DNA: TGTGCCAGCAGCCAGCCAATTACTAGCGGGAGTTCAAATGAGCAGTTCTTC. This translates into CASSQPITSGSSNEQFF.

The chain links TRBV30 to TRBJ1-2, with unresolved D. Trimming removed 4 bases from V and 3 bases from J, with 9 bases in between. CDR3 size: 12 residues. Germline V gives CDR1 GTSNPN, CDR2 SVGIG (reference sequence). CDR3: CAWNSSHYGYTF. The CDR3 DNA reads TGTGCCTGGAACTCAAGCCACTATGGCTACACCTTC.

The CDR3 DNA reads TGTGCCAGCAGCCAAACGGGTTTCCTTGGCTACACCTTC. It specifies CASSQTGFLGYTF. The chain uses TRBV3-1 (or the pseudogene TRBV3-2) and TRBJ1-2; D unresolved. V gave up 2 bases and J gave up 7 bases, with 11 bases separating them. Per the germline V gene, CDR1 is LGHDT and CDR2 is YNNKEL (reference sequence). The CDR3 runs to 13 residues.

The count of this clone is one. The chain combines TRBV24-1 with TRBJ2-5; 8 bases align to TRBD1. CDR1 and CDR2 from the germline V gene are KGHDR and SFDVKD. With 1 base clipped from V and 0 bases from J, the junction kept 3 bases outside the gene matches. The CDR3 covers 16 residues. The CDR3 sequence is CATSDFRTGYQETQYF. CDR3 in DNA: TGTGCCACCAGTGATTTTCGGACAGGGTACCAAGAGACCCAGTACTTC.

This clone was observed a single time. The chain joins TRBV7-8 to TRBJ2-2; 11 bases match TRBD1. The CDR3 has 17 amino acids. V shed 5 bases and J 6 bases; nucleotides not matched to a gene: 11. The germline gives CDR1 SGHVS, CDR2 FQNEAQ. This CDR3 is CASSIGQGALQAGELFF. Written as DNA, the CDR3 is TGTGCCAGCAGCATCGGACAGGGGGCATTACAGGCCGGGGAGCTGTTTTTT. Drawing the rest from reference TRBV7-8 and TRBJ2-2, the complete variable domain is GAGVSQSPRYKVAKRGQDVALRCDPISGHVSLFWYQQALGQGPEFLTYFQNEAQLDKSGLPSDRFFAERPEGSVSTLKIQRTQQEDSAVYLCASSIGQGALQAGELFFGEGSRLTVL.

The genes are TRBV19 and TRBJ2-2, with D perhaps matching TRBD1 (5 bases). The V gene lost 2 bases and the J gene lost 7 bases, with 14 bases spanning the gap. The CDR3 runs to 15 residues. The germline CDR1 and CDR2 sequences are LNHDA and SQIVND (reference sequence). CDR3 in amino acids: CASSIRARVDGELFF. DNA of the CDR3: TGTGCCAGTAGTATAAGGGCCAGGGTCGACGGGGAGCTGTTTTTT.

J is TRBJ1-2 and V is TRBV3-1 (or the pseudogene TRBV3-2); the match to TRBD1 covers 7 bases. CDR3 length equals 14 residues. Germline V lookup: CDR1 LGHDT, CDR2 YNNKEL (reference sequence). With 5 bases clipped from V and 4 bases from J, the junction kept 7 bases outside the gene matches. The CDR3 loop is CASSSRGTAYGYTF. The CDR3 bases are TGTGCCAGCAGCTCGAGAGGGACAGCCTATGGCTACACCTTC.